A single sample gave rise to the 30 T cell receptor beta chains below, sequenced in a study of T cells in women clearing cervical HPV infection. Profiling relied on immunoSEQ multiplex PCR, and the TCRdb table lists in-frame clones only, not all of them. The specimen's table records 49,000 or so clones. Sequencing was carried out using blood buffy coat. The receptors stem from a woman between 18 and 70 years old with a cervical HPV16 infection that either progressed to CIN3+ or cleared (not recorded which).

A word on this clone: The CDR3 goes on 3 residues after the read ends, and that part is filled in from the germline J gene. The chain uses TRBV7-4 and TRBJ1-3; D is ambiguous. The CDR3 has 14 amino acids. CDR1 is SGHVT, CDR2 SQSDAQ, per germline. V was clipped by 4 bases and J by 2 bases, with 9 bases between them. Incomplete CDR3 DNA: TGTGCCAGCAGCTCCGACGGGGCTGGAAACACC. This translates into CASSSDGAGNT. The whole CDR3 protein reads CASSSDGAGNTIYF.

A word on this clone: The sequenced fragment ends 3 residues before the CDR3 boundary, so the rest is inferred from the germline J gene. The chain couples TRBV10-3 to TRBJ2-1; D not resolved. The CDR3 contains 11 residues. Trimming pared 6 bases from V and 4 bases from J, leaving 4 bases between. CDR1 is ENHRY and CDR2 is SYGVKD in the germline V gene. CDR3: CAISLYNEQFF. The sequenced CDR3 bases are TGTGCCATCAGCCTTTACAATGAG.

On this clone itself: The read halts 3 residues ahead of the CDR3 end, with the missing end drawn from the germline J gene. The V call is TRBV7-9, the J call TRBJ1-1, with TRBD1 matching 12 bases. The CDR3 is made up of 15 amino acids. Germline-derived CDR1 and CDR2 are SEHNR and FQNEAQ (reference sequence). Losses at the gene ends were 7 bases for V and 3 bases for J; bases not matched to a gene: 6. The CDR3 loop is CASTWDRGRDTEAFF. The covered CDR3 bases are TGTGCCAGCACCTGGGACAGGGGGCGCGACACTGAA.

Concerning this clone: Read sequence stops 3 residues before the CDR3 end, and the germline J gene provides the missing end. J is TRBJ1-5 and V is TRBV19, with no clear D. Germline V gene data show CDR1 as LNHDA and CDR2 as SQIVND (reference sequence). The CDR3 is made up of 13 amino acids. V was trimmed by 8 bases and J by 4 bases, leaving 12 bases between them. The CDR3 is CASQGQINQPQHF. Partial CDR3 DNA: TGTGCCAGTCAAGGGCAGATTAATCAGCCC.

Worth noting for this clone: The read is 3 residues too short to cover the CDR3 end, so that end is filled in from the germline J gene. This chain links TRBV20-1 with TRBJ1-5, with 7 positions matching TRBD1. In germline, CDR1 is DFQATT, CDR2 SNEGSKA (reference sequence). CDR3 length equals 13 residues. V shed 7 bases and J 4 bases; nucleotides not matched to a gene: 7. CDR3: CSVWDRLNQPQHF. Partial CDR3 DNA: TGCAGTGTTTGGGACAGACTAAATCAGCCC.

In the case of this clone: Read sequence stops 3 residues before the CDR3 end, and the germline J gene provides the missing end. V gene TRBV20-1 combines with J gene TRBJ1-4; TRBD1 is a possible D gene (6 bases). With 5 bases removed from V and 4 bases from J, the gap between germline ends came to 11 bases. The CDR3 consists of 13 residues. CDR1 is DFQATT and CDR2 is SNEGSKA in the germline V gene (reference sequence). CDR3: CSALGQLNEKLFF. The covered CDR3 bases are TGCAGTGCTCTGGGACAACTTAATGAAAAA.

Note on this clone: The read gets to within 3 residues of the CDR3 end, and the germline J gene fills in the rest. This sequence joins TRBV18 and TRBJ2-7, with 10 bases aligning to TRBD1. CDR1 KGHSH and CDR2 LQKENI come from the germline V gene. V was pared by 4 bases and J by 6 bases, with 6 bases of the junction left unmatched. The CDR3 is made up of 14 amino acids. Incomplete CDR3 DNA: TGTGCCAGCTCACAAGACAGGGGGCGTATCGAG. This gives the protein CASSQDRGRIE. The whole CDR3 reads CASSQDRGRIEQYF.

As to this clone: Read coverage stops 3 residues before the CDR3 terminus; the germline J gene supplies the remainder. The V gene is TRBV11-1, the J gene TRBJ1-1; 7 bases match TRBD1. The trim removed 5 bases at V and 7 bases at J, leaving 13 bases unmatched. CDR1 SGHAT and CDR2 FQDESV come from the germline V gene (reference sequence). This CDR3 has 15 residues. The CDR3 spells CASSPDRAGKSEAFF. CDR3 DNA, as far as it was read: TGTGCCAGCAGCCCCGACAGGGCTGGTAAGAGTGAA.

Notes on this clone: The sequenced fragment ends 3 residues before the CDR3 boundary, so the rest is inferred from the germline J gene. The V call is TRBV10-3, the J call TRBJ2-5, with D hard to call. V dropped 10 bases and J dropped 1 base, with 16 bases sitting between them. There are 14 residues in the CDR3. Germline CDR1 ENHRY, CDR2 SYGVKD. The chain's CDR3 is CATRTEASQETQYF. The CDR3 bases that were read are TGTGCCACCAGGACGGAAGCGTCCCAAGAGACC.

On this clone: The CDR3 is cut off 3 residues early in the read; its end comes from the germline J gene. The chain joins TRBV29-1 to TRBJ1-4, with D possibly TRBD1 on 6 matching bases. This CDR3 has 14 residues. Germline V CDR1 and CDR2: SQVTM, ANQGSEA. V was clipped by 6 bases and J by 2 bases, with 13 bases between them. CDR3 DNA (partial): TGCAGCGTGGCACCGGGACATACTAATGAAAAA. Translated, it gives CSVAPGHTNEK. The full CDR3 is CSVAPGHTNEKLFF.

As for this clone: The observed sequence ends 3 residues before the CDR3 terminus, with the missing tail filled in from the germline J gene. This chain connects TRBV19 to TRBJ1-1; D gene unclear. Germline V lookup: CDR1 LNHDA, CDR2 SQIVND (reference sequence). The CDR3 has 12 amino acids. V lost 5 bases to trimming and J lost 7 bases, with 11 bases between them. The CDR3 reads CASSSLALEAFF. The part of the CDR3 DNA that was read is TGTGCCAGTAGTTCCCTGGCCCTTGAA.

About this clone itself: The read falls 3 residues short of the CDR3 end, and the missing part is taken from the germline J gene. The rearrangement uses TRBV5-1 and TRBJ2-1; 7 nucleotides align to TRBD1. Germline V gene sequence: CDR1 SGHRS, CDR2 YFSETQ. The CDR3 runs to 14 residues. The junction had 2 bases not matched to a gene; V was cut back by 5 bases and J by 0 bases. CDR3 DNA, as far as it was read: TGCGCCAGCAGGTCAGGGGGCTCCTACAATGAG. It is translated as CASRSGGSYNE. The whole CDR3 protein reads CASRSGGSYNEQFF. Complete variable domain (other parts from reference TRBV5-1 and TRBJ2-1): KAGVTQTPRYLIKTRGQQVTLSCSPISGHRSVSWYQQTPGQGLQFLFEYFSETQRNKGNFPGRFSGRQFSNSRSEMNVSTLELGDSALYLCASRSGGSYNEQFFGPGTRLTVL.

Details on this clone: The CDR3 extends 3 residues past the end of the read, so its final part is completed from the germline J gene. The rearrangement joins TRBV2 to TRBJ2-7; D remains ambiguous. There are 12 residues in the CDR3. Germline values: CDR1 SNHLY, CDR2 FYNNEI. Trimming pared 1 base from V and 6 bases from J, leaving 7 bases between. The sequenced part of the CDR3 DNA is TGTGCCAGCAGTGAAGAGGGTATCGAG. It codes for CASSEEGIE. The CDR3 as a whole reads CASSEEGIEQYF.

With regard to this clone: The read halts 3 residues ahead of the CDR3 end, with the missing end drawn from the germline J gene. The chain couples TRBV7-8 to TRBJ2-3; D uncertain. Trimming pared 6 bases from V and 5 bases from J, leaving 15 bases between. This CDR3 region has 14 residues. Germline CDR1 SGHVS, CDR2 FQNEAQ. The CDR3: CASSDGASQDTQYF. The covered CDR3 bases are TGTGCCAGCAGTGACGGAGCTAGTCAAGATACG.

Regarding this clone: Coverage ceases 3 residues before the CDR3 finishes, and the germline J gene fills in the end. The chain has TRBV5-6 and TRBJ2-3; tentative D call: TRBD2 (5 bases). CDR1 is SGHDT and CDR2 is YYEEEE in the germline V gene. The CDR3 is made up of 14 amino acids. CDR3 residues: CASSLRGFKETQYF. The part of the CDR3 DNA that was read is TGTGCCAGCAGCTTGAGAGGGTTTAAAGAGACG.

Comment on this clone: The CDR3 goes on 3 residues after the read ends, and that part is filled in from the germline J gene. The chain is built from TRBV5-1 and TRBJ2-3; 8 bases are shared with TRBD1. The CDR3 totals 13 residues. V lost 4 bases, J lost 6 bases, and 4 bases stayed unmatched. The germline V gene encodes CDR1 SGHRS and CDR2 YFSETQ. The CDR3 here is CASSVDRADTQYF. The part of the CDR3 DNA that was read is TGCGCCAGCAGCGTGGACAGGGCGGATACG.

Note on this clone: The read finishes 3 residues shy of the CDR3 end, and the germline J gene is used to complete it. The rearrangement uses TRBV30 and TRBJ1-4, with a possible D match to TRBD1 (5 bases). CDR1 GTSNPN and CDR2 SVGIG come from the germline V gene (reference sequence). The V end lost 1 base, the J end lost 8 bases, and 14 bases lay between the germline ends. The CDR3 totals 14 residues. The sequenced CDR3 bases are TGTGCCTGGAGTGCTGGGGGGGTGAGGGAAAAA. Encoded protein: CAWSAGGVREK. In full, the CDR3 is CAWSAGGVREKLFF.

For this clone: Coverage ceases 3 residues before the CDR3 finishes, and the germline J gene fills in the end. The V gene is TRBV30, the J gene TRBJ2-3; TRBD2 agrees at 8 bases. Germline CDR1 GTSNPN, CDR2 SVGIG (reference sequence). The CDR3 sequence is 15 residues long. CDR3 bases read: TGTGCCTGGAGTCCGCCGGGGGGGACGAGACAGCCG. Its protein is CAWSPPGGTRQP. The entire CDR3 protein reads CAWSPPGGTRQPQYF.

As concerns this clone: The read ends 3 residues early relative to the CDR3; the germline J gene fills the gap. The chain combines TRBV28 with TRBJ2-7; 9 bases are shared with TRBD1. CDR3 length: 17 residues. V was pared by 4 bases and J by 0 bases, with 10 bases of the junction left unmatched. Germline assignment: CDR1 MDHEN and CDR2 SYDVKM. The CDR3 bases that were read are TGTGCCAGCAGTTCCCCTCCCGGGACAGGGACCTCCTACGAG. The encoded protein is CASSSPPGTGTSYE. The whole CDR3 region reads CASSSPPGTGTSYEQYF.

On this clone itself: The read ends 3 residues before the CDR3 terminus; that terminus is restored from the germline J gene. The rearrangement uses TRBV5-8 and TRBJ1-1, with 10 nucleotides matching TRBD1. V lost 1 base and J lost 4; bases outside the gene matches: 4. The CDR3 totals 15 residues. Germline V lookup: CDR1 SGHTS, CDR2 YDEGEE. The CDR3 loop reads CASSLRDRGTTEAFF. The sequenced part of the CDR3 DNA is TGTGCCAGCAGCTTGCGGGACAGGGGAACCACTGAA.

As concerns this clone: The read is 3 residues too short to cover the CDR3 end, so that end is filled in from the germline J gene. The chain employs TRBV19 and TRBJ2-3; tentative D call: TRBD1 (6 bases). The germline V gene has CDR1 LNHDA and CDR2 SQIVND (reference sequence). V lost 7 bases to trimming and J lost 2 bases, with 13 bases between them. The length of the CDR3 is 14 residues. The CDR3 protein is CASTQGPNTDTQYF. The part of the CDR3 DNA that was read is TGTGCCAGTACCCAGGGGCCAAACACAGATACG. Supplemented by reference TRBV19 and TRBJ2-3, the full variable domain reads DGGITQSPKYLFRKEGQNVTLSCEQNLNHDAMYWYRQDPGQGLRLIYYSQIVNDFQKGDIAEGYSVSREKKESFPLTVTSAQKNPTAFYLCASTQGPNTDTQYFGPGTRLTVL.

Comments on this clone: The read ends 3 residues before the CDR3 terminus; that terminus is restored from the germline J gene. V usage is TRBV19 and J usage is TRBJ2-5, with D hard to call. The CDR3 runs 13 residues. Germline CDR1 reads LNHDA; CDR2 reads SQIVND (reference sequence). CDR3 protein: CATNGGWADTQYF. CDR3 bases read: TGTGCCACCAACGGTGGGTGGGCAGATACC.

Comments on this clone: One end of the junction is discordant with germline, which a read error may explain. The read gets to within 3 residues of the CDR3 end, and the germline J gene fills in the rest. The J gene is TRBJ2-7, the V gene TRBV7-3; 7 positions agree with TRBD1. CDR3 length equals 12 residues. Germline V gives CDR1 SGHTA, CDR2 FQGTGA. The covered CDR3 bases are TGTTCCAGCGGTCAGGGGGCCTACGAG. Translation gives CSSGQGAYE. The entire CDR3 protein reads CSSGQGAYEQYF. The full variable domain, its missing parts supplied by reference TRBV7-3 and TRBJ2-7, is GAGVSQTPSNKVTEKGKYVELRCDPISGHTALYWYRQSLGQGPEFLIYFQGTGAADDSGLPNDRFFAVRPEGSVSTLKIQRTERGDSAVYLCSSGQGAYEQYFGPGTRLTVT.

The CDR3 loop is CASSYERTSGSQETQYF. The sequenced CDR3 bases are TGTGCCAGCAGTTACGAGCGGACTAGCGGGAGCCAAGAGACC. This chain links TRBV6-2 or TRBV6-3 with TRBJ2-5; TRBD2 matches at 13 bases. The DNA ends 3 residues before the CDR3 does, and the rest of the CDR3 is filled in from the germline J gene. The CDR3 consists of 17 residues. CDR1 and CDR2 from the germline V gene are MNHEY and SVGEGT. The ends lost 2 bases at V and 1 base at J; junction bases unmatched: 4.

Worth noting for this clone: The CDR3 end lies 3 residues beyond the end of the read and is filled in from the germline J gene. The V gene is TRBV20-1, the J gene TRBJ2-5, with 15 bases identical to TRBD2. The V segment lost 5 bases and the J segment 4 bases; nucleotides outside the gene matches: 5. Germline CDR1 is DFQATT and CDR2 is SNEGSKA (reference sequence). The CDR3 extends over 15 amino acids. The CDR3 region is CSAGWTSGGGETQYF. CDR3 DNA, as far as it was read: TGCAGTGCTGGCTGGACTAGCGGGGGGGGAGAGACC.

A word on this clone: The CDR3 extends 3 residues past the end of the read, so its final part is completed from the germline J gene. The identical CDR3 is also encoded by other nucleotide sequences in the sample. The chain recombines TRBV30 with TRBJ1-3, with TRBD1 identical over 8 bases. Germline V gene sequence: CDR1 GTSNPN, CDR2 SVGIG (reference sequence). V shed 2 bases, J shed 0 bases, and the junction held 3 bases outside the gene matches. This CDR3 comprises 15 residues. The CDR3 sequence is CAWSIGQGSGNTIYF. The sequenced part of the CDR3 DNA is TGTGCCTGGAGTATCGGACAGGGCTCTGGAAACACC. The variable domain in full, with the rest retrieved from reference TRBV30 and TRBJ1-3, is SQTIHQWPATLVQPVGSPLSLECTVEGTSNPNLYWYRQAAGRGLQLLFYSVGIGQISSEVPQNLSASRPQDRQFILSSKKLLLSDSGFYLCAWSIGQGSGNTIYFGEGSWLTVV.

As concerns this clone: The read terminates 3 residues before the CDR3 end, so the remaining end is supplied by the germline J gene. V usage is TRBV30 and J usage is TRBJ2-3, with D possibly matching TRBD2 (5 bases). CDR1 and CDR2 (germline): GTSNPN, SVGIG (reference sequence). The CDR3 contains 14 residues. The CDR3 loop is CAWSVPGIHQPQYF. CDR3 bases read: TGTGCCTGGAGTGTCCCGGGGATACATCAGCCG. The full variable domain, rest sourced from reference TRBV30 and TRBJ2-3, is SQTIHQWPATLVQPVGSPLSLECTVEGTSNPNLYWYRQAAGRGLQLLFYSVGIGQISSEVPQNLSASRPQDRQFILSSKKLLLSDSGFYLCAWSVPGIHQPQYFGPGTRLTVL.

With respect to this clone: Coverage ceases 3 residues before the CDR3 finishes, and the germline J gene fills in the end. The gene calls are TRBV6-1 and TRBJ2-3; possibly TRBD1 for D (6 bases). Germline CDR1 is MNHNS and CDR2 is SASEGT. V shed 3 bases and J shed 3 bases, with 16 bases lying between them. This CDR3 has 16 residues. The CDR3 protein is CASSDLQGPGTDTQYF. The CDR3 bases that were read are TGTGCCAGCAGTGATCTACAGGGCCCAGGAACAGATACG.

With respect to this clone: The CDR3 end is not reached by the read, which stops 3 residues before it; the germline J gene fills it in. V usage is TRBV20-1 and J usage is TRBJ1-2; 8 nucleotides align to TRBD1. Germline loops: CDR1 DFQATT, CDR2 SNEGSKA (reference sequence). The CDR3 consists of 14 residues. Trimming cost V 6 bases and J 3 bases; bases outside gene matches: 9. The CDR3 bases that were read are TGCAGTGCAAACTATCACAGGGGGGACTATGGC. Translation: CSANYHRGDYG. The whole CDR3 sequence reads CSANYHRGDYGYTF.

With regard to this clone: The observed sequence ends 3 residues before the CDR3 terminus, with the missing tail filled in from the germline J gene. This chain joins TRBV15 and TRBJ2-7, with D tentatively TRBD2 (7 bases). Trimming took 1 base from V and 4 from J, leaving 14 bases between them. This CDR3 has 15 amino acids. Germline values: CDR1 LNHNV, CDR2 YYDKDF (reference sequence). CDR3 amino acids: CATSRGGGGSYEQYF. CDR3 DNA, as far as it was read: TGTGCCACCAGCAGAGGCGGGGGCGGGAGTTACGAG.